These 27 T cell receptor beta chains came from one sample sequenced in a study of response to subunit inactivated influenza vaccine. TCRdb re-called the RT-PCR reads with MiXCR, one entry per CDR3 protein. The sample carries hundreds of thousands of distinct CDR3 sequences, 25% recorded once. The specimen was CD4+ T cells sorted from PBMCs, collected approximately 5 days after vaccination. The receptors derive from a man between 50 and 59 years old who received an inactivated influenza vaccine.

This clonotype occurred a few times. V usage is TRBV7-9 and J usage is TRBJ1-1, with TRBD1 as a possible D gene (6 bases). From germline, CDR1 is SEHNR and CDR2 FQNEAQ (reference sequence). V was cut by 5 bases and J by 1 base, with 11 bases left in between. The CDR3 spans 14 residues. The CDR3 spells CASSPGTKNTEAFF. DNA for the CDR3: TGTGCCAGCAGCCCCGGGACAAAGAACACTGAAGCTTTCTTT. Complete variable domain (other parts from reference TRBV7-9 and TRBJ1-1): DTGVSQNPRHKITKRGQNVTFRCDPISEHNRLYWYRQTLGQGPEFLTYFQNEAQLEKSRLLSDRFSAERPKGSFSTLEIQRTEQGDSAMYLCASSPGTKNTEAFFGQGTRLTVV.

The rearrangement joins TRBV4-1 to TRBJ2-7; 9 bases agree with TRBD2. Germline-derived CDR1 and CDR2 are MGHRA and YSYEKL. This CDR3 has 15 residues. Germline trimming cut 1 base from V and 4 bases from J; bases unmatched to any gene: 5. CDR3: CASSQGRLAAYEQYF. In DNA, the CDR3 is TGCGCCAGCAGCCAAGGCCGACTAGCGGCTTACGAGCAGTACTTC.

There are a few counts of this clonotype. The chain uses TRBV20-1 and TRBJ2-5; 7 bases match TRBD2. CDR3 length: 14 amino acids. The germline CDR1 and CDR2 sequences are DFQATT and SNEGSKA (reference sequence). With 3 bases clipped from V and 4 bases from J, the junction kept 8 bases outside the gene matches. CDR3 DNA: TGCAGTGCTAGGCTCGGCGGGAGAGGAGAGACCCAGTACTTC. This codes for CSARLGGRGETQYF.

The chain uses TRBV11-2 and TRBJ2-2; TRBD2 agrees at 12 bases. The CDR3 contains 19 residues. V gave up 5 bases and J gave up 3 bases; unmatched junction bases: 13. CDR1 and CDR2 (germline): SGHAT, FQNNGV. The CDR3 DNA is TGTGCCAGCAGCAATCTCGCTAGCGGGGGGGCCGGAGACACCGGGGAGCTGTTTTTT. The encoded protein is CASSNLASGGAGDTGELFF.

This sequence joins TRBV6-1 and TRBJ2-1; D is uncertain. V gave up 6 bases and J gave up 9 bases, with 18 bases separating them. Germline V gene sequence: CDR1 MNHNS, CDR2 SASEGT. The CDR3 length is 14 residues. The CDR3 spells CASSPRGITFEQFF. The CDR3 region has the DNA TGTGCCAGCAGCCCCAGAGGCATTACTTTTGAGCAGTTCTTC.

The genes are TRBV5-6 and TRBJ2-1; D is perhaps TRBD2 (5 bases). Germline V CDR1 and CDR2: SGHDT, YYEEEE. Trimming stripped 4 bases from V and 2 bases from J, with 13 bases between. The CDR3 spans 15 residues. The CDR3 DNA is TGTGCCAGCAGCCCGGCCCCACTAGCCTACAATGAGCAGTTCTTC. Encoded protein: CASSPAPLAYNEQFF.

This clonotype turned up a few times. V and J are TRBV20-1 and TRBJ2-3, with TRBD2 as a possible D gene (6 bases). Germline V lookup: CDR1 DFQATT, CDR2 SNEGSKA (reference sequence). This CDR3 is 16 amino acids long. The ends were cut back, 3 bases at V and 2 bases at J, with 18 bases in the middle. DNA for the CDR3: TGCAGTGCTAGGCCCTCCGGGACTTATCCCACAGATACGCAGTATTTT. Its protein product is CSARPSGTYPTDTQYF.

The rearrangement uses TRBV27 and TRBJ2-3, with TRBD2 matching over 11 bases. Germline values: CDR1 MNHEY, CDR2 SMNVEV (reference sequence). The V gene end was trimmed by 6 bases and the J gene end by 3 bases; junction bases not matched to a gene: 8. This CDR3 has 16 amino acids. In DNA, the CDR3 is TGTGCCAGCAGATATGCTGGGACTAGCGGAACAGATACGCAGTATTTT. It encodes CASRYAGTSGTDTQYF.

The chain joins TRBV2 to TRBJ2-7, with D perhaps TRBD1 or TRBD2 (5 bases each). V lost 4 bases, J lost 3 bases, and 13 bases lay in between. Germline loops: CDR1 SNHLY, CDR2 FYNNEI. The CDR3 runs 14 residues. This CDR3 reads CASSAGGWDYEQYF. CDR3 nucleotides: TGTGCCAGCAGTGCTGGGGGTTGGGACTACGAGCAGTACTTC.

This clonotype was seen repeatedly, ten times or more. CDR3 loop: CASSQDRGQSSYEQYF. CDR3 nucleotides: TGTGCCAGCAGCCAAGATCGGGGCCAGAGCTCCTACGAGCAGTACTTC. V and J are TRBV3-1 and TRBJ2-7; either TRBD1 or TRBD2 may supply D (5 bases each). Germline loops: CDR1 LGHDT, CDR2 YNNKEL (reference sequence). This CDR3 is built from 16 residues. Between the trimmed V and J ends, which lost 0 bases and 0 bases, there was a span of 12 bases.

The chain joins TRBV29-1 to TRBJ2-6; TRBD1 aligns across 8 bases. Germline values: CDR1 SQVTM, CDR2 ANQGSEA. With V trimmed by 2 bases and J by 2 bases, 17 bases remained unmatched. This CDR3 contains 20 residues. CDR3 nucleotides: TGCAGCGTTGAATTATGGCCAGGGGGCGATAGCGGCCCTGGGGCCAACGTCCTGACTTTC. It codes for CSVELWPGGDSGPGANVLTF. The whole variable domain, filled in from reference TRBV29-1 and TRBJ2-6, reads SAVISQKPSRDICQRGTSLTIQCQVDSQVTMMFWYRQQPGQSLTLIATANQGSEATYESGFVIDKFPISRPNLTFSTLTVSNMSPEDSSIYLCSVELWPGGDSGPGANVLTFGAGSRLTVL.

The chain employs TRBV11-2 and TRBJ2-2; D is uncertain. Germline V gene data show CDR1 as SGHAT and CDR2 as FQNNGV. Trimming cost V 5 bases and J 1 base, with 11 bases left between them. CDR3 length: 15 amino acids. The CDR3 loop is CASSPVQWNTGELFF. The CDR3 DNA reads TGTGCCAGCAGCCCGGTACAGTGGAACACCGGGGAGCTGTTTTTT.

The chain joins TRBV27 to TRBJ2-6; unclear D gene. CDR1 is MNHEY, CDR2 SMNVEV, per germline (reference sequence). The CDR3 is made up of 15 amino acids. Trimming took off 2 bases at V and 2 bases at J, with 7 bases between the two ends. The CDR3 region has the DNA TGTGCCAGCAGTTTAGTGATGACTGGGGCCAACGTCCTGACTTTC. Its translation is CASSLVMTGANVLTF.

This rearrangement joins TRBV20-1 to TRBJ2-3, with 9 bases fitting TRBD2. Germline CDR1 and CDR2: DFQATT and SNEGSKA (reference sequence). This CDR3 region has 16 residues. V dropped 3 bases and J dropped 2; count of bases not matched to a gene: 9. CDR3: CSASPLSSGATDTQYF. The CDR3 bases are TGCAGTGCTAGTCCTTTGTCTAGCGGGGCCACAGATACGCAGTATTTT.

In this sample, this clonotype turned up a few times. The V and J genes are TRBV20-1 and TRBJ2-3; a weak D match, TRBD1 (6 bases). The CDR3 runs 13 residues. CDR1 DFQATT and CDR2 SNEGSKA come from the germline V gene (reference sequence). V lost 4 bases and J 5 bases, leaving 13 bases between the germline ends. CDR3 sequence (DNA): TGCAGTGCTATTCCTGAGGGGGAAGATACGCAGTATTTT. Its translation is CSAIPEGEDTQYF.

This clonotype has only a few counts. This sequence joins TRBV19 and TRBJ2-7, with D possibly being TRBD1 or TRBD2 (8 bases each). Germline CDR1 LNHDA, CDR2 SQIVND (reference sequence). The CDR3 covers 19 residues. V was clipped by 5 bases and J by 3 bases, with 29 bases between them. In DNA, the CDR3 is TGTGCCAGTAGTCCGGCAGGGGGCTTGGTCAAGCGGGGGAGCTACGAGCAGTACTTC. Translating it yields CASSPAGGLVKRGSYEQYF. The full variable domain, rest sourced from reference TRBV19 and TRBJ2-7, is DGGITQSPKYLFRKEGQNVTLSCEQNLNHDAMYWYRQDPGQGLRLIYYSQIVNDFQKGDIAEGYSVSREKKESFPLTVTSAQKNPTAFYLCASSPAGGLVKRGSYEQYFGPGTRLTVT.

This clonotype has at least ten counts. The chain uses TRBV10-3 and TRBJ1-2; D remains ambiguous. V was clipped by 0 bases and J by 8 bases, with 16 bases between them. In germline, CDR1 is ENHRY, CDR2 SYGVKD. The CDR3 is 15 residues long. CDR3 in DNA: TGTGCCATCAGTGAGTCCTTGGTCCGGCGTGGGGGCTACACCTTC. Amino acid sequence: CAISESLVRRGGYTF.

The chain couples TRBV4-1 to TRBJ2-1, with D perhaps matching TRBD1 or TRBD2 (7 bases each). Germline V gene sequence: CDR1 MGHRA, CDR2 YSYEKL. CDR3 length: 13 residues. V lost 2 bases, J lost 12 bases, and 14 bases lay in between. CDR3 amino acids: CASSQRTGGGQFF. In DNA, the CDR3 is TGCGCCAGCAGCCAACGGACAGGCGGGGGGCAGTTCTTC.

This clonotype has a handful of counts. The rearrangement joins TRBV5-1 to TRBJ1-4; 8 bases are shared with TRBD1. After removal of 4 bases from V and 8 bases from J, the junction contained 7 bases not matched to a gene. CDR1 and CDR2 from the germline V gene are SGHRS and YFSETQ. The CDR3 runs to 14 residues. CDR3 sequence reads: CASSDGTGNEKLFF. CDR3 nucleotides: TGCGCCAGCAGCGACGGGACAGGCAACGAAAAACTGTTTTTT. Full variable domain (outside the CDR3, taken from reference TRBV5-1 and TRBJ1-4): KAGVTQTPRYLIKTRGQQVTLSCSPISGHRSVSWYQQTPGQGLQFLFEYFSETQRNKGNFPGRFSGRQFSNSRSEMNVSTLELGDSALYLCASSDGTGNEKLFFGSGTQLSVL.

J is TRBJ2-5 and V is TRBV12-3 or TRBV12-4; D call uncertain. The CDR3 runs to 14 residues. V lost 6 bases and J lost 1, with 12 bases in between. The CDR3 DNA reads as TGTGCCAGCAGCTGGAGACGGACCCAAGAGACCCAGTACTTC. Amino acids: CASSWRRTQETQYF.

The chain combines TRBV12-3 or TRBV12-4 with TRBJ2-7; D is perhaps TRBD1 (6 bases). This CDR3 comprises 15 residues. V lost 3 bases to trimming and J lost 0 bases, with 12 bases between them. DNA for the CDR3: TGTGCCAGCAGTTTCCAGGGGATTAGCTCCTACGAGCAGTACTTC. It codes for CASSFQGISSYEQYF.

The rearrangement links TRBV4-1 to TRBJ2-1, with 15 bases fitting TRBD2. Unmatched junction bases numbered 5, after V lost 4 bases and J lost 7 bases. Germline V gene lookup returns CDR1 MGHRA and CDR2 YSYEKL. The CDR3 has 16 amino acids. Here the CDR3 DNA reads TGCGCCAGCAGCCGGACTAGCGGGAGGGTAGGGAATGAGCAGTTCTTC. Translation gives CASSRTSGRVGNEQFF.

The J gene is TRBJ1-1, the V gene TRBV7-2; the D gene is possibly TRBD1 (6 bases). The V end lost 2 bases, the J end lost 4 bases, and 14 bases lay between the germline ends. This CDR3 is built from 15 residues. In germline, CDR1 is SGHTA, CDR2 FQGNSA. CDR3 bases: TGTGCCAGCAGCTTACGCGGGGGGCGCACCACTGAAGCTTTCTTT. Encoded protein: CASSLRGGRTTEAFF.

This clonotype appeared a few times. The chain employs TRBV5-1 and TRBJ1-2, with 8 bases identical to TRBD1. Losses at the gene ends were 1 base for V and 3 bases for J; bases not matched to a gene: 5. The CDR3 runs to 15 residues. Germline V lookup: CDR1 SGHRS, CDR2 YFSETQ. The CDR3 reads CASSLSGGADYGYTF. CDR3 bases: TGCGCCAGCAGCTTGTCAGGGGGCGCCGACTATGGCTACACCTTC.

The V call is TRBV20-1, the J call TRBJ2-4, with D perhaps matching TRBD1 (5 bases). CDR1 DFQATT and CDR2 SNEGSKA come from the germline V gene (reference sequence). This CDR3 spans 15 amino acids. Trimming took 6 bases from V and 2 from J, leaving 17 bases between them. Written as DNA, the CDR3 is TGCAGTGCCCCCGAGATGGTGGGGCCCAAAAACATTCAGTACTTC. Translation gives CSAPEMVGPKNIQYF.

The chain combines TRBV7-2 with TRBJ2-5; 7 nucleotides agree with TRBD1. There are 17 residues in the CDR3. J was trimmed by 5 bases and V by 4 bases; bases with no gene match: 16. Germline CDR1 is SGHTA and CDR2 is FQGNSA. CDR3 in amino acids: CASSSASLDRWFETQYF. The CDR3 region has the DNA TGTGCCAGCAGCTCCGCCTCCCTGGACAGGTGGTTTGAGACCCAGTACTTC.

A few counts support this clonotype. CDR3 residues: CSATGLGYEQYF. The DNA for the CDR3 is TGCAGTGCAACGGGACTAGGCTACGAGCAGTACTTC. V is TRBV20-1 and J is TRBJ2-7; 8 bases match TRBD2. The junction had 4 bases not matched to a gene; V was cut back by 6 bases and J by 3 bases. Germline lookup yields CDR1 DFQATT and CDR2 SNEGSKA (reference sequence). The CDR3 sequence is 12 residues long.